Listed below are T cell receptor beta chains from one sample, sequenced in a study of T cells in Graves' hyperthyroidism and ophthalmopathy. One entry per CDR3 protein, called by TCRdb with MiXCR from the multiplex PCR reads. Of 730,000 or so distinct CDR3 sequences listed, about 19% were seen once; the top ten hold 16%. The specimen was blood. The receptor source for this set is a woman between 50 and 59 years old with Graves' hyperthyroidism that later progressed to Graves' ophthalmopathy. Both conserved end residues are part of each CDR3. A D gene is named only where the DNA matches it firmly. The size of a clone is reported for some rows only, either as once, few or many, or as a class for expanded clones.

CDR3: CASRDWGTEAFF
DNA: TGTGCCAGCAGGGATTGGGGGACTGAAGCTTTCTTT
size: NA
D: NA
V: TRBV7-6
J: TRBJ1-1

CDR3: CASSFERGTSYEQYF
DNA: TGTGCCAGTAGTTTCGAGCGGGGGACCTCCTACGAGCAGTACTTC
size: NA
D: TRBD2
V: TRBV19
J: TRBJ2-7

CDR3: CASRKLGQLYEQYF
DNA: TGTGCCAGCAGGAAGCTGGGACAGCTCTACGAGCAGTACTTC
size: many
D: TRBD1
V: TRBV6-1
J: TRBJ2-7

CDR3: CASSLWGGRTDTQYF
DNA: TGTGCCAGCAGTCTGTGGGGGGGGCGTACAGATACGCAGTATTTT
size: NA
D: NA
V: TRBV12-3/TRBV12-4
J: TRBJ2-3

CDR3: CSAIKQGMNYGYTF
DNA: TGCAGTGCTATAAAACAGGGGATGAACTATGGCTACACCTTC
size: few
D: TRBD1
V: TRBV20-1
J: TRBJ1-2

CDR3: CASSPLRQGRTEAFF
DNA: TGTGCCAGCAGTCCCCTTCGACAGGGGAGGACTGAAGCTTTCTTT
size: NA
D: TRBD1
V: TRBV27
J: TRBJ1-1

CDR3: CASSGGTGRDEKLFF
DNA: TGTGCCAGCAGTGGTGGGACAGGGAGGGACGAAAAACTGTTTTTT
size: NA
D: TRBD1
V: TRBV2
J: TRBJ1-4

CDR3: CASSHQTDTQYF
DNA: TGTGCCAGCAGCCACCAAACAGATACGCAGTATTTT
size: many
D: NA
V: TRBV3-1
J: TRBJ2-3

CDR3: CASSLGRGVNTGELFF
DNA: TGTGCCAGCAGCTTGGGGCGGGGGGTGAACACCGGGGAGCTGTTTTTT
size: NA
D: TRBD2
V: TRBV5-4
J: TRBJ2-2

CDR3: CASSRTGGVQYF
DNA: TGTGCCAGCAGCAGGACAGGGGGTGTCCAGTACTTC
size: few
D: TRBD1
V: TRBV6-1
J: TRBJ2-5

CDR3: CAWTSGNTGELFF
DNA: TGTGCCTGGACGTCAGGGAACACCGGGGAGCTGTTTTTT
size: few
D: NA
V: TRBV30
J: TRBJ2-2

CDR3: CASRTGTGAFYGYTF
DNA: TGTGCCAGCAGGACAGGGACAGGAGCGTTCTATGGCTACACCTTC
size: many
D: TRBD1
V: TRBV27
J: TRBJ1-2

CDR3: CAWSVVSPLHF
DNA: TGTGCCTGGAGTGTGGTTTCACCCCTCCACTTT
size: few
D: NA
V: TRBV30
J: TRBJ1-6

CDR3: CSVEAPSGDRETQYF
DNA: TGCAGCGTTGAGGCGCCCAGCGGGGACCGGGAGACCCAGTACTTC
size: NA
D: TRBD2
V: TRBV29-1
J: TRBJ2-5

CDR3: CASSKTSRGGTEAFF
DNA: TGTGCCAGCAGTAAAACTTCCCGGGGTGGGACTGAAGCTTTCTTT
size: many
D: NA
V: TRBV6-1
J: TRBJ1-1

CDR3: CASSLALGLMNTEAFF
DNA: TGTGCCAGCAGCTTAGCGCTTGGCCTCATGAACACTGAAGCTTTCTTT
size: few
D: NA
V: TRBV7-2
J: TRBJ1-1

CDR3: CASTWGQSQETQYF
DNA: TGCGCCAGCACATGGGGCCAGAGCCAAGAGACCCAGTACTTC
size: NA
D: NA
V: TRBV5-1
J: TRBJ2-5

CDR3: CASRAWLAGDTDTQYF
DNA: TGTGCCAGCAGGGCCTGGCTAGCGGGGGACACAGATACGCAGTATTTT
size: few
D: TRBD2
V: TRBV27
J: TRBJ2-3